The 13 T cell receptor beta chains reported below all come from one sample, sequenced in a study of T cell responses to AZD1222 COVID-19 vaccine. TCRdb's copy holds only in-frame clones and misses some; the assay was immunoSEQ multiplex PCR. The sample shows about 92,000 clones, roughly 88% of them seen only once. The sequencing here drew on peripheral blood, taken on day 0 of AZD1222 vaccination. All receptors come from an adult in good health.

V and J are TRBV9 and TRBJ2-1, with D uncertain. Germline CDR1 is SGDLS and CDR2 is YYNGEE. V was clipped by 0 bases and J by 15 bases, with 7 bases between them. The CDR3 is made up of 10 amino acids. CDR3 DNA sequence: TGTGCCAGCAGCGTAGGACCCCCGTTCTTC. As protein: CASSVGPPFF.

A few counts support this clone. The chain joins TRBV28 to TRBJ1-6, with TRBD1 as a possible D gene (5 bases). With 2 bases removed from V and 1 base from J, the gap between germline ends came to 21 bases. The CDR3 extends over 20 amino acids. Germline loops: CDR1 MDHEN, CDR2 SYDVKM. CDR3 in amino acids: CASSLLWDFWRVSYNSPLHF. CDR3 nucleotide sequence: TGTGCCAGCAGTTTACTCTGGGACTTCTGGAGGGTATCCTATAATTCACCCCTCCACTTT.

The V call is TRBV30, the J call TRBJ1-2, with D tentatively TRBD1 (6 bases). Germline-derived CDR1 and CDR2 are GTSNPN and SVGIG (reference sequence). The CDR3 has 14 residues. V lost 1 base, J lost 4 bases, and 13 bases lay in between. The CDR3 protein is CAWSADSRIYGYTF. The CDR3 bases are TGTGCCTGGAGTGCGGACAGTCGAATCTATGGCTACACCTTC.

The rearrangement links TRBV9 to TRBJ2-7; D unclear. V lost 0 bases to trimming and J lost 0 bases, with 7 bases between them. This CDR3 spans 14 amino acids. CDR1 is SGDLS, CDR2 YYNGEE, per germline. CDR3 coding DNA: TGTGCCAGCAGCGTAGGGGTCAGCTCCTACGAGCAGTACTTC. This sequence encodes CASSVGVSSYEQYF. Full variable domain (rest looked up from reference TRBV9 and TRBJ2-7): DSGVTQTPKHLITATGQRVTLRCSPRSGDLSVYWYQQSLDQGLQFLIQYYNGEERAKGNILERFSAQQFPDLHSELNLSSLELGDSALYFCASSVGVSSYEQYFGPGTRLTVT.

The chain employs TRBV6-2 or TRBV6-3 and TRBJ2-7; 13 bases match TRBD2. CDR3 length: 18 amino acids. Per germline, CDR1 MNHEY and CDR2 SVGEGT. V lost 2 bases, J lost 0 bases, and 7 bases stayed unmatched. This CDR3 reads CASSYATSGRSSSYEQYF. DNA of the CDR3: TGTGCCAGCAGTTACGCGACTAGCGGGAGGTCCAGCTCCTACGAGCAGTACTTC.

The chain combines TRBV7-3 with TRBJ2-3, with 11 bases that match TRBD2. CDR3 length equals 15 residues. The ends lost 3 bases at V and 1 base at J; junction bases unmatched: 0. Germline CDR1 reads SGHTA; CDR2 reads FQGTGA. CDR3 loop: CASSFSGRGTDTQYF. In DNA, the CDR3 is TGTGCCAGCAGCTTTAGCGGGAGGGGCACAGATACGCAGTATTTT.

The J gene is TRBJ2-2, the V gene TRBV7-9; D possibly corresponds to TRBD1 (6 bases). Trimming removed 5 bases at V and 5 bases at J, with 9 bases between. Germline V lookup: CDR1 SEHNR, CDR2 FQNEAQ (reference sequence). The CDR3 has 13 residues. The DNA for the CDR3 is TGTGCCAGCAGCAACACAGGGACCGGGGAGCTGTTTTTT. This translates into CASSNTGTGELFF.

V and J are TRBV4-3 and TRBJ2-1; TRBD1 matches at 9 bases. Unmatched junction bases numbered 11, after V lost 3 bases and J lost 5 bases. This CDR3 has 17 residues. Germline CDR1 LGHNA, CDR2 YSLEER. The CDR3 DNA sequence: TGCGCCAGCAGCCACCCGCCACCGGGACAGGGCAACAATGAGCAGTTCTTC. As protein: CASSHPPPGQGNNEQFF.

The V call is TRBV7-2, the J call TRBJ2-7; no clear D. This CDR3 is 16 amino acids long. Looked up from germline, CDR1 is SGHTA and CDR2 is FQGNSA. V lost 3 bases and J lost 0, with 15 bases in between. CDR3 sequence reads: CASSLKADPVSYEQYF. The CDR3 nucleotides read TGTGCCAGCAGCTTGAAGGCAGACCCCGTCTCCTACGAGCAGTACTTC.

V usage is TRBV18 and J usage is TRBJ1-6, with no clear D. The V gene lost 3 bases and the J gene lost 8 bases, with 17 bases spanning the gap. CDR3 length equals 16 residues. The germline V gene has CDR1 KGHSH and CDR2 LQKENI. DNA of the CDR3: TGTGCCAGCTCACCTGAAAGGAACCCAGCGGATTCACCCCTCCACTTT. Its protein is CASSPERNPADSPLHF.

The J gene is TRBJ2-3, the V gene TRBV29-1; TRBD2 aligns across 10 bases. The CDR3 has 13 residues. Trimming cost V 0 bases and J 7 bases; bases outside gene matches: 1. CDR1 is SQVTM, CDR2 ANQGSEA, per germline. The CDR3 protein is CSVEEGLAYTQYF. The DNA for the CDR3 is TGCAGCGTTGAAGAGGGACTAGCGTATACGCAGTATTTT.

The chain couples TRBV5-1 to TRBJ2-7; D is unclear. With 0 bases removed from V and 6 bases from J, the gap between germline ends came to 16 bases. Germline-derived CDR1 and CDR2 are SGHRS and YFSETQ. This CDR3 has 15 amino acids. The CDR3 loop is CASSLGPPPLGEQYF. For the CDR3, the DNA is TGCGCCAGCAGCTTGGGCCCCCCTCCTCTGGGCGAGCAGTACTTC.

About this clone itself: This CDR3 is also generated by other DNA sequences in the sample. The chain uses TRBV18 and TRBJ2-3; D not certain. V was pared by 3 bases and J by 2 bases, with 6 bases between. CDR3 length: 13 amino acids. The germline gives CDR1 KGHSH, CDR2 LQKENI. Here the CDR3 reads CASSPPSTDTQYF. For the CDR3, the DNA is TGTGCCAGCTCACCCCCCTCCACAGATACGCAGTATTTT.